This is a list of T cell receptor beta chains from one sample in a study of cytomegalovirus exposure and HLA in healthy donors. Libraries were prepared by immunoSEQ multiplex PCR; TCRdb keeps only in-frame clonotypes and omits some of them. The table records 350,000 or so clones, roughly 85% of them present only once. Sequencing was performed on PBMCs. The receptors were gathered from a woman aged 18 to 35 in good health and CMV-seronegative. CDR3s include the opening cysteine and the closing phenylalanine or tryptophan. D genes are given only for firm matches. Clone size is stated in some rows and not others, as once, few, many or a class when expanded.

V gene,D gene,J gene,clone size,CDR3 DNA,CDR3 protein
TRBV11-2,TRBD1,TRBJ1-2,.,TGTGCCAGCAGCTTAACAGGGGCTGGTGGCTACACCTTC,CASSLTGAGGYTF
TRBV5-4,.,TRBJ1-5,.,TGTGCCAGCAGCGGGGGGGGGTCACGTAATCAGCCCCAGCATTTT,CASSGGGSRNQPQHF
TRBV6-5,.,TRBJ1-2,.,TGTGCCAGCAGTTACGGCGGGGGTAGGAGTGGCTACACCTTC,CASSYGGGRSGYTF
TRBV6-5,TRBD2,TRBJ2-1,.,TGTGCCAGCAGTTATGGCGGGGGGGCCTACAATGAGCAGTTCTTC,CASSYGGGAYNEQFF
TRBV5-1,.,TRBJ2-7,.,TGCGCCAGCAGCTTAATCCCGGAGGGATACGAGCAGTACTTC,CASSLIPEGYEQYF
TRBV9,TRBD2,TRBJ2-7,.,TGTGCCAGCAGCGTAATGGGACTAGCGGCCGCCGAGCAGTACTTC,CASSVMGLAAAEQYF
TRBV27,TRBD2,TRBJ2-5,.,TGTGCCAGCAAAGGCCCTAGCGGGAGCTCGGAGACCCAGTACTTC,CASKGPSGSSETQYF
TRBV15,.,TRBJ1-1,.,TGTGCCACCAGCAGCAGAAGGGGGGAAGCTTTCTTT,CATSSRRGEAFF
TRBV30,TRBD2,TRBJ2-3,.,TGTGCCTGGAGTTCGGCGGGAGTCACAGATACGCAGTATTTT,CAWSSAGVTDTQYF
TRBV2,.,TRBJ2-1,.,TGTGCCAGCAGTGAACTTGGAGTAAGCTCCTACAATGAGCAGTTCTTC,CASSELGVSSYNEQFF
TRBV28,TRBD1,TRBJ1-1,.,TGTGCCAGCAAGCCCATAAAGGGGGCAGGCCCGAACACTGAAGCTTTCTTT,CASKPIKGAGPNTEAFF
TRBV15,.,TRBJ1-5,.,TGTGCCACCAGCAGGGTCCCGGGACTCTATAGCAATCAGCCCCAGCATTTT,CATSRVPGLYSNQPQHF
TRBV6-5,TRBD2,TRBJ2-1,.,TGTGCCAGCAGTCCGACTAGCGGGAGGGATGTTGAGCAGTTCTTC,CASSPTSGRDVEQFF
TRBV2,.,TRBJ1-2,.,TGTGCCAGCAGCGAGAACGTGAAGAAGTCCTATGGCTACACCTTC,CASSENVKKSYGYTF
TRBV6-5,.,TRBJ1-3,.,TGTGCCAGCAGTTACGTGTGGGGGGGCCCCCCGAACACCATATATTTT,CASSYVWGGPPNTIYF
TRBV6-1,.,TRBJ2-2,few,TGTGCCAGCAGCTCGAACACCGGGGAGCTGTTTTTT,CASSSNTGELFF
TRBV7-6,.,TRBJ2-3,.,TGTGCCAGCAGCCCCGGTCCCAGCACAGATACGCAGTATTTT,CASSPGPSTDTQYF
TRBV4-3,.,TRBJ1-4,.,TGCGCCAGCAGCCAAGAGGGCTTCAAACTGTTTTTT,CASSQEGFKLFF
TRBV28,TRBD1,TRBJ2-7,once,TGTGCCAGCGGCGGACAGGGACCATCCTACGAGCAGTACTTC,CASGGQGPSYEQYF
TRBV19,TRBD1,TRBJ1-5,.,TGTGCCAGCCGGGACAGCACGAATCAGCCCCAGCATTTT,CASRDSTNQPQHF
TRBV4-1,.,TRBJ1-5,.,TGCGCCAGCAGCCAACGGGGGGAGGCCAATCAGCCCCAGCATTTT,CASSQRGEANQPQHF
TRBV30,.,TRBJ1-4,.,TGTGCCTGGAGTGGCGGGGGACAACGAGCTGAAAAACTGTTTTTT,CAWSGGGQRAEKLFF
TRBV7-3,TRBD2,TRBJ2-5,.,TGTGCCAGCAGCTCATATAAAAACGGGAGGACTGGGGAACAAGAGACCCAGTACTTC,CASSSYKNGRTGEQETQYF
TRBV5-4,TRBD1,TRBJ2-3,.,TGTGCCAGCAAACTACAGGGGGCAGATACGCAGTATTTT,CASKLQGADTQYF
TRBV5-6,TRBD2,TRBJ2-1,.,TGTGCCAGCAGCTTAACAACTAGCGGGGTATACAATGAGCAGTTCTTC,CASSLTTSGVYNEQFF
TRBV15,.,TRBJ2-2,.,TGTGCCACCAGCAGAGTTGTCGGACTCATCACCGGGGAGCTGTTTTTT,CATSRVVGLITGELFF
TRBV2,TRBD1,TRBJ2-7,.,TGTGCCAGCAGTCTGGGACAGAACTACGAGCAGTACTTC,CASSLGQNYEQYF
TRBV7-2,TRBD1,TRBJ2-5,.,TGTGCCAGCAGCTTGGACAGGGGAGAGACCCAGTACTTC,CASSLDRGETQYF
TRBV18,.,TRBJ2-6,once,TGTGCCAGCTCGGAGGGACGGCCTAGCTCTGGGGCCAACGTCCTGACTTTC,CASSEGRPSSGANVLTF
TRBV28,.,TRBJ1-1,.,TGTGCCAGCAGTTTATCGGGGGTTCAGGGAGCTTTCTTT,CASSLSGVQGAFF
TRBV19,TRBD1,TRBJ2-7,.,TGTGCCAGTAGGGGACAGGGGGCTCACCACGAGCAGTACTTC,CASRGQGAHHEQYF
TRBV30,TRBD1,TRBJ2-1,.,TGTGCCTGGACCACACAGGGGCTCCACAATGAGCAGTTCTTC,CAWTTQGLHNEQFF
TRBV7-3,.,TRBJ2-2,.,TGTGCCACCGGTACCGGGAACACCGGGGAGCTGTTTTTT,CATGTGNTGELFF
TRBV7-3,.,TRBJ1-1,.,TGTGCCAGCGGCGAGGGGAACACTGAAGCTTTCTTT,CASGEGNTEAFF
TRBV7-6,TRBD1,TRBJ2-7,.,TGTGCCAGCAGCTTAGCGCGGGACAGGTGGGGCGAGCAGTACTTC,CASSLARDRWGEQYF
TRBV7-2,TRBD1,TRBJ1-2,.,TGTGCCAGCAGCTTAAGGGGGCCGTATAAGGATGGCTACACCTTC,CASSLRGPYKDGYTF
TRBV10-3,.,TRBJ2-7,.,TGTGCCATCAGTGAGGGCGTGGGGAGTTCCTACGAGCAGTACTTC,CAISEGVGSSYEQYF
TRBV6-6,.,TRBJ1-5,.,TGTGCCAGCAGCCCGTCAGCTGGGAGTAATCAGCCCCAGCATTTT,CASSPSAGSNQPQHF
TRBV25-1,.,TRBJ1-1,.,TGTGCCAGCAGTGAAGGGCGGGGCCGAGCTTTCTTT,CASSEGRGRAFF
TRBV27,.,TRBJ2-3,.,TGTGCCAGCAGTTTGGTAGGGGCCGGCACAGATACGCAGTATTTT,CASSLVGAGTDTQYF
TRBV6-5,.,TRBJ2-4,.,TGTGCCAGCAGCCTGGGGGGCAAAAACATTCAGTACTTC,CASSLGGKNIQYF
TRBV6-5,.,TRBJ1-1,.,TGTGCCAGCAGCCCACATCCGACAGAAAACACTGAAGCTTTCTTT,CASSPHPTENTEAFF
TRBV9,.,TRBJ1-2,few,TGTGCCAGCAGCGTAGAAGTGGTAGGGGCCTATGGCTACACCTTC,CASSVEVVGAYGYTF
TRBV4-2,TRBD2,TRBJ2-1,.,TGTGCCAGCAGCCCCCTAGCGGGAGGCAACAATGAGCAGTTCTTC,CASSPLAGGNNEQFF
TRBV15,.,TRBJ1-2,.,TGTGCCACCAGCAGAGAATGGGGGGACTATGGCTACACCTTC,CATSREWGDYGYTF
TRBV18,.,TRBJ2-3,.,TGTGCCAGCTCACCGAGGGATAACACAGATACGCAGTATTTT,CASSPRDNTDTQYF
TRBV13,TRBD1,TRBJ1-5,.,TGTGCCAGCAGCGACGGGACAGGGAATCAGCCCCAGCATTTT,CASSDGTGNQPQHF
TRBV27,.,TRBJ1-1,.,TGTGCCAGCAGTTTGCTTTGGGACTCGATTGAAGCTTTCTTT,CASSLLWDSIEAFF
TRBV6-1,.,TRBJ2-7,.,TGTGCCAGCAGTGAAGGGAGAGGGTTCCCCTACGAGCAGTACTTC,CASSEGRGFPYEQYF
TRBV28,TRBD2,TRBJ2-7,.,TGTGCCAGCAGCTTGATCGGGACTAGCGGGAGTCTGGCCTACGAGCAGTACTTC,CASSLIGTSGSLAYEQYF
TRBV18,.,TRBJ1-2,.,TGTGCCAGCTCACCAGGCAGGGACTATGGCTACACCTTC,CASSPGRDYGYTF
TRBV5-1,.,TRBJ1-5,.,TGCGCCAGCAGCTTAAACAGGGATCAGCCCCAGCATTTT,CASSLNRDQPQHF
TRBV19,.,TRBJ2-7,.,TGTGCCAGTAGTATAAACGATGCAGGGTACCACGAGCAGTACTTC,CASSINDAGYHEQYF
TRBV27,TRBD1,TRBJ1-4,.,TGTGCCAGCGCCCGGGACAGAACGAATGAAAAACTGTTTTTT,CASARDRTNEKLFF
TRBV7-2,.,TRBJ1-2,.,TGTGCCAGCAGCTATGACATAAACTATGGCTACACCTTC,CASSYDINYGYTF
TRBV9,TRBD1,TRBJ2-5,.,TGTGCCAGCAGCGCGGAGACAGGGGACCAAGAGACCCAGTACTTC,CASSAETGDQETQYF